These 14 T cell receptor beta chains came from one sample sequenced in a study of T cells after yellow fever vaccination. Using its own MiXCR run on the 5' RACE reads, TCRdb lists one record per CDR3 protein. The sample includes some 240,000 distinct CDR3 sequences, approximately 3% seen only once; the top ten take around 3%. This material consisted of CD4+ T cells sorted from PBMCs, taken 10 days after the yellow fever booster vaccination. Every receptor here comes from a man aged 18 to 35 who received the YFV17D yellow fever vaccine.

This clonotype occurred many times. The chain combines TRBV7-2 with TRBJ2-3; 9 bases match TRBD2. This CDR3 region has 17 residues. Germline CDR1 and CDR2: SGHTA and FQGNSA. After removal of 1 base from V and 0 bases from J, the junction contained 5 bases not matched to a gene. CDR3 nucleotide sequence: TGTGCCAGCAGCTTAGATGAGCTAGCGGGGAGCACAGATACGCAGTATTTT. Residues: CASSLDELAGSTDTQYF.

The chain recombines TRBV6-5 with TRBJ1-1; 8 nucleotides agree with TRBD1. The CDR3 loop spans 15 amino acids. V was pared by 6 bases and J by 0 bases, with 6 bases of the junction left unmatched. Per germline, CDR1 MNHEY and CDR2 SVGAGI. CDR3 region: CASSRAGGLNTEAFF. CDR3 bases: TGTGCCAGCAGCCGAGCAGGGGGCCTGAACACTGAAGCTTTCTTT.

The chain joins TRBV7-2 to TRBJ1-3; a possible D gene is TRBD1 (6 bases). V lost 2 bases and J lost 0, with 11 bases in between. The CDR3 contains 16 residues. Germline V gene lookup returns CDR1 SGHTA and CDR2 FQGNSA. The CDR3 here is CASSLTGGSSGNTIYF. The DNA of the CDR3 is TGTGCCAGCAGCTTAACTGGGGGCAGCTCTGGAAACACCATATATTTT.

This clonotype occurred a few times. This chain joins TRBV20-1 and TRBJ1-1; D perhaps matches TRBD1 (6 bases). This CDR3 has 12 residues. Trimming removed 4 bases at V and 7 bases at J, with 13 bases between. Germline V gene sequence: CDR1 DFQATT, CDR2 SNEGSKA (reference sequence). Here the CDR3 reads CSAKQGTHEAFF. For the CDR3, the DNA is TGCAGTGCTAAGCAGGGGACTCATGAAGCTTTCTTT.

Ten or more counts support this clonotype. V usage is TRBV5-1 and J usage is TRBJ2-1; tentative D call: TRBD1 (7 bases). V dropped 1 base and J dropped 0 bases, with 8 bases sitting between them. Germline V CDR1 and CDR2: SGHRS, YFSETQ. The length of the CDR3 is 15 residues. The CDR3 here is CASSLQGGSYNEQFF. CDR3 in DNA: TGCGCCAGCAGCTTGCAGGGGGGCTCCTACAATGAGCAGTTCTTC. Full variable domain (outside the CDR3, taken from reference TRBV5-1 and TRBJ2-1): KAGVTQTPRYLIKTRGQQVTLSCSPISGHRSVSWYQQTPGQGLQFLFEYFSETQRNKGNFPGRFSGRQFSNSRSEMNVSTLELGDSALYLCASSLQGGSYNEQFFGPGTRLTVL.

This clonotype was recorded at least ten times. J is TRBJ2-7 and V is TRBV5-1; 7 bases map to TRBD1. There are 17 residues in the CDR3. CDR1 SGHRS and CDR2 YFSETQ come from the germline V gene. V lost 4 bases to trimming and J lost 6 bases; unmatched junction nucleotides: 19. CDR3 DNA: TGCGCCAGCAGCCCCCGGCCCACACGGACAGGATCAGCCGAGCAGTACTTC. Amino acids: CASSPRPTRTGSAEQYF.

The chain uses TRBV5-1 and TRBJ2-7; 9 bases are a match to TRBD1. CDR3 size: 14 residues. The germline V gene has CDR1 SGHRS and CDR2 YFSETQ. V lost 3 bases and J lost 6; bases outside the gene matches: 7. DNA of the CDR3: TGCGCCAGCAGCTCGGGGGGACAGGGTGCCGAGCAGTACTTC. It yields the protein CASSSGGQGAEQYF.

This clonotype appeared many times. Here the CDR3 reads CASRDSPNEKLFF. The CDR3 DNA reads as TGTGCCAGTAGGGACAGTCCTAATGAAAAACTGTTTTTT. The V call is TRBV19, the J call TRBJ1-4; possible D gene TRBD1, 6 bases. The CDR3 consists of 13 residues. Per germline, CDR1 LNHDA and CDR2 SQIVND (reference sequence). V dropped 6 bases and J dropped 3 bases, with 8 bases sitting between them.

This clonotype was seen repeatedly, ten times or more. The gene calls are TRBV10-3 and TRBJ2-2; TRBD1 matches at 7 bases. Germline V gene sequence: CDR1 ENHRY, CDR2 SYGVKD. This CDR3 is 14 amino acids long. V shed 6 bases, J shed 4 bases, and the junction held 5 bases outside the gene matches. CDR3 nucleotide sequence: TGTGCCATCAGAAGACAGGGTGCCACCGGGGAGCTGTTTTTT. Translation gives CAIRRQGATGELFF.

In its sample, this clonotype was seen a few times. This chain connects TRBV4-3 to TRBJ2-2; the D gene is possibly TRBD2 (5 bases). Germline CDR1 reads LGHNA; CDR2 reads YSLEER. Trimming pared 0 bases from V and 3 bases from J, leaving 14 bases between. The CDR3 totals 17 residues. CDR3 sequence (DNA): TGCGCCAGCAGCCAAGAGCCCGGGATAGTCGACACCGGGGAGCTGTTTTTT. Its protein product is CASSQEPGIVDTGELFF.

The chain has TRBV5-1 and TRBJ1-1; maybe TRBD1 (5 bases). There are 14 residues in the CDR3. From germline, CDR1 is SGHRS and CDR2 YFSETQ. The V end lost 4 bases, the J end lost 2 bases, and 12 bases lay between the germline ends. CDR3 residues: CASSRGTINTEAFF. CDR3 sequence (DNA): TGCGCCAGCAGCCGAGGGACGATTAACACTGAAGCTTTCTTT. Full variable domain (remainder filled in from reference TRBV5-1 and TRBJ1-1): KAGVTQTPRYLIKTRGQQVTLSCSPISGHRSVSWYQQTPGQGLQFLFEYFSETQRNKGNFPGRFSGRQFSNSRSEMNVSTLELGDSALYLCASSRGTINTEAFFGQGTRLTVV.

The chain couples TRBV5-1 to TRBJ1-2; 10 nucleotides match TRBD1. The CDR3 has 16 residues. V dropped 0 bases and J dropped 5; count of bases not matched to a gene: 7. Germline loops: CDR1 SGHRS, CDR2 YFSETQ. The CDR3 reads CASSLEFGDRGYGYTF. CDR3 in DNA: TGCGCCAGCAGCTTGGAGTTTGGGGACAGGGGTTATGGCTACACCTTC.

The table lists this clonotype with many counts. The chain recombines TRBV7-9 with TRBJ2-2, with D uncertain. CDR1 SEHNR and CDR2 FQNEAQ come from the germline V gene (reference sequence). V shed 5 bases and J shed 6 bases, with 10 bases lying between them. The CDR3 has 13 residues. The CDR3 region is CASSRIPAGELFF. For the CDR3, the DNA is TGTGCCAGCAGCCGCATACCGGCCGGGGAGCTGTTTTTT.

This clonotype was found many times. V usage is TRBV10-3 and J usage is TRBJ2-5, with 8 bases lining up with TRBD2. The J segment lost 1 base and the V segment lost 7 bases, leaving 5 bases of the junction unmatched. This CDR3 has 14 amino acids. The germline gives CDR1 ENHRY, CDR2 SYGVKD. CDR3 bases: TGTGCCATCATGGGCGGGGGGTCCCAAGAGACCCAGTACTTC. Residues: CAIMGGGSQETQYF.